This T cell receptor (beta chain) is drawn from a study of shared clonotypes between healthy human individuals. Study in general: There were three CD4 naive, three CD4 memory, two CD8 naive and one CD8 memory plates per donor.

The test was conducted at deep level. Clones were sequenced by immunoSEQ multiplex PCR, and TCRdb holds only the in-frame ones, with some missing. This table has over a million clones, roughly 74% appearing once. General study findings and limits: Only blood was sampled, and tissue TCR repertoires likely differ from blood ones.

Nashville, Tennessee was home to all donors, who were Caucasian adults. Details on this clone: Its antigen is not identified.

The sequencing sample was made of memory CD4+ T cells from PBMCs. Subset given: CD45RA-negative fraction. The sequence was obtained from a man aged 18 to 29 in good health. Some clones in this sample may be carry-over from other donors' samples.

The CDR3 loop reads CASSQLSGSGLREQFF. Here the CDR3 DNA reads TGCGCCAGCAGCCAACTTAGCGGGAGTGGATTACGTGAGCAGTTCTTC. The chain carries TRBV4-3 and TRBJ2-1, with 9 bases lining up with TRBD2. The germline V gene encodes CDR1 LGHNA and CDR2 YSLEER. CDR3 size: 16 residues. J gave up 9 bases and V 2 bases, and 11 bases lay outside the gene matches.